Listed below are T cell receptor beta chains from one sample, sequenced in a study of control samples from healthy donors and cancer patients. Sequenced by immunoSEQ multiplex PCR; TCRdb stores in-frame clones only, minus some. This table has approximately 84,000 clones, around 80% appearing once. Source material: blood. Source of these receptors: a woman aged 55-70 years in good health. Each CDR3 is given with its conserved first and last residue. D genes are given only for firm matches. The size entry is marked missing in some rows and otherwise reads once, few, many or a size class.

CDR3 length,D gene,clone size,J gene,V gene,CDR3 protein,CDR3 DNA
18,TRBD1,NA,TRBJ2-2,TRBV7-9,CASSLQGTGGENTGELFF,TGTGCCAGCAGCTTACAGGGGACAGGGGGCGAAAACACCGGGGAGCTGTTTTTT
15,NA,NA,TRBJ2-1,TRBV5-4,CASSLGRGYYNEQFF,TGTGCCAGCAGCTTGGGCAGGGGATATTACAATGAGCAGTTCTTC
13,NA,NA,TRBJ1-5,TRBV19,CAGGAGSNQPQHF,TGTGCCGGGGGGGCCGGTAGCAATCAGCCCCAGCATTTT
15,TRBD1,NA,TRBJ2-7,TRBV29-1,CSVSWRDRGSYEQYF,TGCAGCGTTTCTTGGCGGGACAGGGGGAGCTACGAGCAGTACTTC
14,NA,NA,TRBJ2-7,TRBV28,CASIRDRASYEQYF,TGTGCCAGCATTCGGGACCGCGCCTCCTACGAGCAGTACTTC
15,TRBD1,NA,TRBJ2-2,TRBV18,CASSLRTGGTGELFF,TGTGCCAGCTCACTGAGGACAGGCGGCACCGGGGAGCTGTTTTTT
17,TRBD1,NA,TRBJ1-3,TRBV5-6,CASSLGTGANSGNTIYF,TGTGCCAGCAGCTTGGGCACAGGGGCCAACTCTGGAAACACCATATATTTT
14,NA,NA,TRBJ2-3,TRBV15,CATSRGKGGDTQYF,TGTGCCACCAGCAGAGGGAAAGGGGGAGATACGCAGTATTTT
14,TRBD2,NA,TRBJ2-7,TRBV18,CASSPGREVYEQYF,TGTGCCAGCTCACCAGGGCGGGAGGTTTACGAGCAGTACTTC
17,TRBD1,once,TRBJ1-1,TRBV6-1,CASSEMAGLGQGRGAFF,TGTGCCAGCAGTGAAATGGCTGGACTAGGACAGGGGAGGGGAGCTTTCTTT
17,TRBD1,NA,TRBJ1-2,TRBV4-3,CASSPKMVTGGNYGYTF,TGCGCCAGCAGCCCCAAGATGGTTACAGGGGGGAACTATGGCTACACCTTC
17,NA,NA,TRBJ2-4,TRBV7-9,CASSLLIGTVAKNIQYF,TGTGCCAGCAGCTTACTTATTGGGACGGTAGCCAAAAACATTCAGTACTTC
13,NA,NA,TRBJ1-3,TRBV6-5,CASRGGTGNTIYF,TGTGCCAGCCGGGGGGGGACTGGAAACACCATATATTTT
15,NA,NA,TRBJ1-1,TRBV2,CASDWGGRGNTEAFF,TGTGCCAGCGACTGGGGTGGGAGAGGCAACACTGAAGCTTTCTTT
13,TRBD1,NA,TRBJ2-5,TRBV28,CASSDGTAGAQYF,TGTGCCAGCAGTGATGGGACAGCAGGGGCCCAGTACTTC